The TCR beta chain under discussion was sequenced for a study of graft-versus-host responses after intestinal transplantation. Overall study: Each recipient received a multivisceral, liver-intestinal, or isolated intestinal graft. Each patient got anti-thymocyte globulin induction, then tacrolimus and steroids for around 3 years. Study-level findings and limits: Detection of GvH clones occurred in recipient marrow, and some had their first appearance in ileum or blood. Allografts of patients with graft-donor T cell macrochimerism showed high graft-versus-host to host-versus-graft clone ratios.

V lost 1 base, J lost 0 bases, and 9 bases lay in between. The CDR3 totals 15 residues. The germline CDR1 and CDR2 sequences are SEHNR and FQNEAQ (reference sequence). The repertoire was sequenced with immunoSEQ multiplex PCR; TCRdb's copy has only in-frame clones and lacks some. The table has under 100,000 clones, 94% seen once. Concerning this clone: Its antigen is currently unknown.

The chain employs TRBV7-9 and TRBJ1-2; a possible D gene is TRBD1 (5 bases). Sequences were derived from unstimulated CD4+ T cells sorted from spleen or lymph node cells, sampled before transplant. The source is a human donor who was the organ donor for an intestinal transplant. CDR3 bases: TGTGCCAGCAGCTTAGGCCAGGGAGCTAACTATGGCTACACCTTC. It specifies CASSLGQGANYGYTF.